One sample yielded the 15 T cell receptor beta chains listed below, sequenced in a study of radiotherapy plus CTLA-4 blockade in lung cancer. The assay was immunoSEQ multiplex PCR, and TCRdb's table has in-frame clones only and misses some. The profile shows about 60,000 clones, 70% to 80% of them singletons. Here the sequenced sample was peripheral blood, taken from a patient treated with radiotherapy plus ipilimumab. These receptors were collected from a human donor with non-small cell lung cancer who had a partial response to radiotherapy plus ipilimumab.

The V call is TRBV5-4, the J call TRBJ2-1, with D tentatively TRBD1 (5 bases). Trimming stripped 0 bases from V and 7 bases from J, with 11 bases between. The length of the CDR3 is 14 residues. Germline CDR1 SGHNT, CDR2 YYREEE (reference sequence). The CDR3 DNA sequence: TGTGCCAGCAGCTTGGGCAGGGTGGTTAATGAGCAGTTCTTC. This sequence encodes CASSLGRVVNEQFF.

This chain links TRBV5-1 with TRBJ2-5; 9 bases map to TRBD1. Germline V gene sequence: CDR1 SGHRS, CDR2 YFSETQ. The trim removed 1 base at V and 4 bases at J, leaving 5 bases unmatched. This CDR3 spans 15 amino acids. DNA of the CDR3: TGCGCCAGCAGCTTGTCTACAGGGGGCTTAGAGACCCAGTACTTC. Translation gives CASSLSTGGLETQYF. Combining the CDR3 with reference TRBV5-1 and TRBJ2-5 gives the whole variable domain KAGVTQTPRYLIKTRGQQVTLSCSPISGHRSVSWYQQTPGQGLQFLFEYFSETQRNKGNFPGRFSGRQFSNSRSEMNVSTLELGDSALYLCASSLSTGGLETQYFGPGTRLLVL.

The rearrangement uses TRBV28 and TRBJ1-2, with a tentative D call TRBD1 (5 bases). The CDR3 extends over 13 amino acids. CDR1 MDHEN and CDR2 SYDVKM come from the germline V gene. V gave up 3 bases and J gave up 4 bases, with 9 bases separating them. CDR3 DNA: TGTGCCAGCAGTTTCATAGGGGTCTATGGCTACACCTTC. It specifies CASSFIGVYGYTF.

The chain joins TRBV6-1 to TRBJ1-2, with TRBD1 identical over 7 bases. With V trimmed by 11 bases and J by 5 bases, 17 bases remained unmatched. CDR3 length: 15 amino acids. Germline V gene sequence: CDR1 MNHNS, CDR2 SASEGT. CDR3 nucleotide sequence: TGTGCCGCGAGGGGGGACAGCTACCTTAGATATGGCTACACCTTC. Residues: CAARGDSYLRYGYTF.

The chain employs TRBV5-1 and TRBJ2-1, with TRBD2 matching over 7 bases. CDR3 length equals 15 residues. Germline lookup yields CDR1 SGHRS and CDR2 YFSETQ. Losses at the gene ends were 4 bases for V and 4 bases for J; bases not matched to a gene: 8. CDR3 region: CASSRERGDYNEQFF. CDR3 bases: TGCGCCAGCAGCCGCGAGCGGGGAGATTACAATGAGCAGTTCTTC.

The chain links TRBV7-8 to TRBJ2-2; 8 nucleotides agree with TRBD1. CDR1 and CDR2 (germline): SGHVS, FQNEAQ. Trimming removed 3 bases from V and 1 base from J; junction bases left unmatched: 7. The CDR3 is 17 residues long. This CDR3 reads CASSFNSGTGNTGELFF. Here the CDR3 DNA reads TGTGCCAGCAGCTTTAATTCAGGGACAGGGAACACCGGGGAGCTGTTTTTT.

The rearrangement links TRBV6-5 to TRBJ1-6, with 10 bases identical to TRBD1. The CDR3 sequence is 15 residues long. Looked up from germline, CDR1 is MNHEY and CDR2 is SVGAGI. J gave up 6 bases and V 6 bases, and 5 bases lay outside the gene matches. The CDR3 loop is CASRTWDRGNSPLHF. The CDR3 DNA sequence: TGTGCCAGCAGAACTTGGGACAGGGGTAATTCACCCCTCCACTTT.

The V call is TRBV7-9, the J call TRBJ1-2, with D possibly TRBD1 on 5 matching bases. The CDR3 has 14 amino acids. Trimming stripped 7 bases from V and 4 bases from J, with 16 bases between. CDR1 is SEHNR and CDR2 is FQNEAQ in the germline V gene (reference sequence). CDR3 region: CASTPGGTFYGYTF. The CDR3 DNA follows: TGTGCCAGCACCCCGGGAGGGACGTTCTATGGCTACACCTTC.

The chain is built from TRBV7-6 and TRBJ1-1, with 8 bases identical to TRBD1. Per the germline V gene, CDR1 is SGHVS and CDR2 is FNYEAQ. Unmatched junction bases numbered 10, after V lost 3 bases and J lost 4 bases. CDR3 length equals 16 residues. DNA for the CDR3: TGTGCCAGCAGCTTGGGGCAGGGGGCCGAAGGCACTGAAGCTTTCTTT. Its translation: CASSLGQGAEGTEAFF.

The CDR3 nucleotides read TGCGCCAGCAGCTTGTCGCCGGGCTCTGGAAACACCATATATTTT. Its protein is CASSLSPGSGNTIYF. This sequence joins TRBV5-1 and TRBJ1-3; D gene uncertain. This CDR3 is built from 15 residues. Germline loops: CDR1 SGHRS, CDR2 YFSETQ. Trimming removed 1 base at V and 0 bases at J, with 8 bases between.

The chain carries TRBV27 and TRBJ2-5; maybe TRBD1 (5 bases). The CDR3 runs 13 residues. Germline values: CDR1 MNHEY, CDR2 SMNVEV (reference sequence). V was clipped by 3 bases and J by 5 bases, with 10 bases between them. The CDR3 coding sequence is TGTGCCAGCAGTTTCGGCAGGGCGGAGACCCAGTACTTC. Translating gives CASSFGRAETQYF.

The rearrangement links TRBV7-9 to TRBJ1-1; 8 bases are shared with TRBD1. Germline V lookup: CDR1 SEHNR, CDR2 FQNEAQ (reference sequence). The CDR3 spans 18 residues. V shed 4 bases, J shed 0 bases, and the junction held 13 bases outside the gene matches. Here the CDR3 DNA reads TGTGCCAGCAGCTCTGGACAGGGCGGCCCTCTAATGAACACTGAAGCTTTCTTT. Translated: CASSSGQGGPLMNTEAFF.

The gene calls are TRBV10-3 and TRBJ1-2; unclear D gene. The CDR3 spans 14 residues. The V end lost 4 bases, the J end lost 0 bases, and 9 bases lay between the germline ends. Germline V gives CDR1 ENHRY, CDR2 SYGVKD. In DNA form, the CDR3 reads TGTGCCATCAGTGCAGCAGCGTCTAACTATGGCTACACCTTC. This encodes CAISAAASNYGYTF.

DNA of the CDR3: TGTGCCAGCAGCGTAGGGGGGCTCGAGACCCAGTACTTC. Protein sequence: CASSVGGLETQYF. This chain connects TRBV9 to TRBJ2-5, with D possibly matching TRBD1 (6 bases). V was shortened by 0 bases and J by 5 bases, with 8 bases between the two germline ends. In germline, CDR1 is SGDLS, CDR2 YYNGEE. CDR3 length equals 13 residues.

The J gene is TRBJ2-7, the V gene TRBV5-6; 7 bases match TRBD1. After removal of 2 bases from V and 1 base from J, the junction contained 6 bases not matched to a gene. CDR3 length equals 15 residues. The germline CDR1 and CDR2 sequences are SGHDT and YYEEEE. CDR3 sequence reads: CASSLRGGRSYEQYF. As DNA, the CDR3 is TGTGCCAGCAGCTTAAGAGGGGGCCGATCCTACGAGCAGTACTTC.